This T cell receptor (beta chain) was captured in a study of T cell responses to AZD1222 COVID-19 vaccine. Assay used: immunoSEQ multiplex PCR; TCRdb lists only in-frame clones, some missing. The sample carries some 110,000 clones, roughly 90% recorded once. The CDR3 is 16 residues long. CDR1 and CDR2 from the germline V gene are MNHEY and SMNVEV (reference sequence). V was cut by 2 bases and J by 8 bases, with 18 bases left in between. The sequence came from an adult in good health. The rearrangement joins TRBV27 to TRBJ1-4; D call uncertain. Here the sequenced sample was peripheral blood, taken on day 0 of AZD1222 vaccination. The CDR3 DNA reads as TGTGCCAGCAGTTTAGGCACCGGTGCTGTGGAGGAAAAACTGTTTTTT. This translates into CASSLGTGAVEEKLFF. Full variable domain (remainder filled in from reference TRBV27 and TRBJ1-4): EAQVTQNPRYLITVTGKKLTVTCSQNMNHEYMSWYRQDPGLGLRQIYYSMNVEVTDKGDVPEGYKVSRKEKRNFPLILESPSPNQTSLYFCASSLGTGAVEEKLFFGSGTQLSVL.